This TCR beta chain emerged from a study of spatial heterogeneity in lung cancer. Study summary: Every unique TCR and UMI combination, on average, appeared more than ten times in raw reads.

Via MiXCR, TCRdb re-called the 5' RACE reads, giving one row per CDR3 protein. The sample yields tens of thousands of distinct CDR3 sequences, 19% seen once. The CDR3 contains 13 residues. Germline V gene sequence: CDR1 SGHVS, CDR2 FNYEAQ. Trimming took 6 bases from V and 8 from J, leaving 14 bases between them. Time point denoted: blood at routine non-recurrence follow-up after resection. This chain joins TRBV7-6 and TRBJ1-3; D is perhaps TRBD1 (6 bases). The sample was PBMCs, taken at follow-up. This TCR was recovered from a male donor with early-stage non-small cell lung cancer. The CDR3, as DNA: TGTGCCAGCAGTCCAAGGACAGCCGACACCATATATTTT. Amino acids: CASSPRTADTIYF.